Below are 4 T cell receptor beta chains sequenced from a single sample in a study of blood T cell repertoires in COVID-19. TCRdb's copy holds only in-frame clones and misses some; the assay was immunoSEQ multiplex PCR. The data show under 250,000 clones, with approximately 78% seen just once and around 3.5% held by the top ten. The specimen sequenced was peripheral blood. All receptors derive from a woman between 18 and 29 years old with acute or convalescent COVID-19.

This clone came up a few times. The V and J genes are TRBV3-1 (or the pseudogene TRBV3-2) and TRBJ2-7, with D unclear. The V end was cut by 1 base, the J end by 3 bases, with 10 bases between. CDR1 and CDR2 from the germline V gene are LGHDT and YNNKEL (reference sequence). CDR3 size: 14 residues. The chain's CDR3 is CASSQVSSGYEQYF. The CDR3 DNA reads TGTGCCAGCAGCCAAGTAAGCTCGGGCTACGAGCAGTACTTC.

The chain uses TRBV5-1 and TRBJ2-1; 10 nucleotides match TRBD2. This CDR3 spans 15 amino acids. The ends lost 0 bases at V and 6 bases at J; junction bases unmatched: 3. From germline, CDR1 is SGHRS and CDR2 YFSETQ. The CDR3 coding sequence is TGCGCCAGCAGCTTGGAAGGGACTAGCGTCAATGAGCAGTTCTTC. Its translation is CASSLEGTSVNEQFF.

The chain employs TRBV6-6 and TRBJ2-2; 8 positions agree with TRBD1. This CDR3 spans 15 amino acids. Germline lookup yields CDR1 MNHNY and CDR2 SVGAGI (reference sequence). V shed 4 bases, J shed 0 bases, and the junction held 1 base outside the gene matches. As DNA, the CDR3 is TGTGCCAGCAGTTTGACAGGGGCGAACACCGGGGAGCTGTTTTTT. Protein sequence: CASSLTGANTGELFF.

The rearrangement uses TRBV27 and TRBJ1-1; a weak D match, TRBD1 (5 bases). The CDR3 spans 14 residues. V lost 5 bases, J lost 1 base, and 11 bases lay in between. CDR1 and CDR2 (germline): MNHEY, SMNVEV (reference sequence). As DNA, the CDR3 is TGTGCCAGCAGTGGACGACAGAGGAACACTGAAGCTTTCTTT. Its translation: CASSGRQRNTEAFF.